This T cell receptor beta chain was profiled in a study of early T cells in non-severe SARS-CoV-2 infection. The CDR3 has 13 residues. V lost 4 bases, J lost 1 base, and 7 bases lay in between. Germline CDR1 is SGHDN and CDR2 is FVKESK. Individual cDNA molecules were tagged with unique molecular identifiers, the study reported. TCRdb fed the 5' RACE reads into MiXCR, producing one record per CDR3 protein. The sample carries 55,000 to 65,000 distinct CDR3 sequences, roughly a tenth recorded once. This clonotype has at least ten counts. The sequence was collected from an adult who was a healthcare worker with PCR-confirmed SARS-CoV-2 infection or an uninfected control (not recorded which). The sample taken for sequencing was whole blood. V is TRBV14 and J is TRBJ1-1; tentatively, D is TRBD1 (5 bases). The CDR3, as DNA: TGTGCCAGCAGCCGCCAGGGGAACACTGAAGCTTTCTTT. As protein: CASSRQGNTEAFF.